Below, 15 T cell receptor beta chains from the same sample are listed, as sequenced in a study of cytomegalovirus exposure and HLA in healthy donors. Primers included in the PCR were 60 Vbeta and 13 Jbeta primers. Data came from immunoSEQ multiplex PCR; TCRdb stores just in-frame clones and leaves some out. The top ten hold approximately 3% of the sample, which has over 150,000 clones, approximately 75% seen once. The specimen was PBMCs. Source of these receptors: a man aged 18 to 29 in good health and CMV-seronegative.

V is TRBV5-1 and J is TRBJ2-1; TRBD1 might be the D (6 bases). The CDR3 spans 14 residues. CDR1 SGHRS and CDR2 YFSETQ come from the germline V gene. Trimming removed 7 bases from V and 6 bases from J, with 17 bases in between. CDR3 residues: CASHETQGSNEQFF. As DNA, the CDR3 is TGCGCCAGCCATGAAACACAGGGTTCCAATGAGCAGTTCTTC.

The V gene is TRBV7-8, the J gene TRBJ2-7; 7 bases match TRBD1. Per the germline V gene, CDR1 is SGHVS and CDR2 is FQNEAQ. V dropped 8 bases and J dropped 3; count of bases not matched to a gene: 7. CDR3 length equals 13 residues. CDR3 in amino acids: CASGDDRVYEQYF. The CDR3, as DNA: TGTGCCAGCGGCGACGACAGGGTCTACGAGCAGTACTTC.

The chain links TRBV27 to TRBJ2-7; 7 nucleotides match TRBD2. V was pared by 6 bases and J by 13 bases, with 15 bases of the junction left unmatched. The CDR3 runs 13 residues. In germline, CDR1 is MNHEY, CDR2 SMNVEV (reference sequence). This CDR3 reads CASSVDYSGRSYF. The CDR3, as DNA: TGTGCCAGCAGCGTCGACTACTCCGGGAGGAGCTACTTC.

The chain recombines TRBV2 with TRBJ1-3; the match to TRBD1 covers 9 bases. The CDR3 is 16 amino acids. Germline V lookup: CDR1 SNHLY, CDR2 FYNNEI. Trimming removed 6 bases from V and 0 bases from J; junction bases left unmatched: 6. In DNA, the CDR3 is TGTGCCAGCAGGGGGACAGGGTTTAGCTCTGGAAACACCATATATTTT. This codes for CASRGTGFSSGNTIYF.

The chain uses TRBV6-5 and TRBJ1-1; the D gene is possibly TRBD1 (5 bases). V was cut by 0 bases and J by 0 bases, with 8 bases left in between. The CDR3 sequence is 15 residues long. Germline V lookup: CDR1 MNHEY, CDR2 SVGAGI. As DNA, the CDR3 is TGTGCCAGCAGTTACTCGTCGGGGGTGAACACTGAAGCTTTCTTT. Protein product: CASSYSSGVNTEAFF.

The CDR3 here is CASQQDIRTEAFF. CDR3 DNA: TGTGCCAGTCAACAAGACATCCGCACTGAAGCTTTCTTT. The chain has TRBV6-1 and TRBJ1-1, with D hard to call. Germline CDR1 and CDR2: MNHNS and SASEGT. CDR3 size: 13 residues. Trimming stripped 9 bases from V and 4 bases from J, with 15 bases between.

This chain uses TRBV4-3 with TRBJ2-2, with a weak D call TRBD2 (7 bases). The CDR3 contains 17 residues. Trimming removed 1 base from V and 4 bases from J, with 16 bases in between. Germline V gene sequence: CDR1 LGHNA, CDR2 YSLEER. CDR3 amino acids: CASSQVGRGAGTGELFF. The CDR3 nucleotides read TGCGCCAGCAGCCAAGTGGGACGGGGGGCCGGCACCGGGGAGCTGTTTTTT.

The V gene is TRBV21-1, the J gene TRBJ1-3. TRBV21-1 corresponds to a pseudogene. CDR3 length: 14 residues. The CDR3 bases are TGTGCCAGCAGCGCCCGAGGCAAGGGAAACACCATATATTTT. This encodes CASSARGKGNTIYF.

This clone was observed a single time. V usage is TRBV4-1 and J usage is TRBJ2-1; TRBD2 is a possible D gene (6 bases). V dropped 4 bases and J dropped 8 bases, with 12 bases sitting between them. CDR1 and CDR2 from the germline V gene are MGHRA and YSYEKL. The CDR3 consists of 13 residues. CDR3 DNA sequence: TGCGCCAGCAGCCGACTTAGCGGCGATGAGCAGTTCTTC. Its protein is CASSRLSGDEQFF.

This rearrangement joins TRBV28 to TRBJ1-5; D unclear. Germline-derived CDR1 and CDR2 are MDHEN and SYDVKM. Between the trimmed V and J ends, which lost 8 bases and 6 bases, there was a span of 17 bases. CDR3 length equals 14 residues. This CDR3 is CASFAPGVGQPQHF. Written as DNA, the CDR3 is TGTGCCAGCTTCGCCCCCGGGGTAGGTCAGCCCCAGCATTTT.

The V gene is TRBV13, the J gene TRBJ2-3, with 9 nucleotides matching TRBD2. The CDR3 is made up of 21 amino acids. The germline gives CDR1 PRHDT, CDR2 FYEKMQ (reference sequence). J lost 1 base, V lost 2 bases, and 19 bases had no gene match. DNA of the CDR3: TGTGCCAGCAGCTTATGGCCCCTCGGAGGGGCGGGGGGGCCGGGCACAGATACGCAGTATTTT. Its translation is CASSLWPLGGAGGPGTDTQYF.

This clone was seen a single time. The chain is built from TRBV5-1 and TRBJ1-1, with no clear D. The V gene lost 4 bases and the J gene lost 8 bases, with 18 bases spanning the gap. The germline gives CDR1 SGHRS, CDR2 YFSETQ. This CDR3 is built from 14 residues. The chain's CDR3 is CASSNGVFSGEAFF. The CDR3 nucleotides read TGCGCCAGCAGCAACGGGGTATTTAGTGGGGAAGCTTTCTTT.

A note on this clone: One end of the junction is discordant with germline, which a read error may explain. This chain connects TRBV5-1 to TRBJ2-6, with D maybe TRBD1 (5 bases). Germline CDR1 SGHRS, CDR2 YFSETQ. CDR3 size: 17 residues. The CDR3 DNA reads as TGCGCCAGCAGCTTAACCTCTCCGGGCTCTGGGGCCAACGGCCTGACTTTC. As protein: CASSLTSPGSGANGLTF.

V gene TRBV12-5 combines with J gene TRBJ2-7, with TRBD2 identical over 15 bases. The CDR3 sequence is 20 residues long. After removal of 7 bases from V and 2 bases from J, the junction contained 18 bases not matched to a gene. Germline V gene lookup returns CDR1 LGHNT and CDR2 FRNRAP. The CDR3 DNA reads TGTGCTAGTGACCCCTTGATTTGGACTAGCGGGGGGGATAGAACCTACGAGCAGTACGTC. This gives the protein CASDPLIWTSGGDRTYEQYV.

The CDR3 loop is CATSREQGRYAFF. The CDR3 DNA sequence: TGTGCCACCAGCAGAGAACAGGGGAGGTATGCTTTCTTT. The chain employs TRBV15 and TRBJ1-1, with 7 positions matching TRBD1. Germline V gives CDR1 LNHNV, CDR2 YYDKDF (reference sequence). CDR3 length: 13 residues. Germline trimming cut 0 bases from V and 11 bases from J; bases unmatched to any gene: 6.